The clone carrying this T cell receptor (beta chain) is deemed large (0.1 to 1%). Antigen: not known. From live CD3+CD8+TCRalphabeta+ cells, four PD-1 and/or TIGIT subsets were sorted. V shed 2 bases and J shed 2 bases, with 10 bases lying between them. This CDR3 contains 14 residues. CDR1 MNHEY and CDR2 SMNVEV come from the germline V gene (reference sequence). This sample was included in a study of circulating CD8 cells and anti-PD-1 response in melanoma. Across the whole study: Patients received intravenous nivolumab, 3 mg/kg, every 2 weeks. Study outcomes and limitations: Expanded sorted subsets were checked for tumor reactivity using peptides. Published repertoire comparisons used only baseline and M1 samples. Some patients were treatment-naive; others were previously treated.

The QIAseq Immune Repertoire TCR panel built the libraries from about 16 ng of total RNA. TCRdb recomputed calls from the reads with MiXCR, one row per CDR3 protein. The sample contains 200 to 300 distinct CDR3 sequences, 8% to 9.5% of which appear only once. The TCR sequence derives from a human donor with melanoma. This specimen consisted of CD8+ T cells from PBMCs, obtained at baseline or after one month of anti-PD-1 therapy (not recorded which). The chain combines TRBV27 with TRBJ2-7; D gene ambiguous. CDR3 bases: TGTGCCAGCAGTTTAATGGGGTCTGCCTACGAGCAGTACTTC. Amino acid sequence: CASSLMGSAYEQYF.